This TCR beta chain was profiled in a study of T cell responses to AZD1222 COVID-19 vaccine. Overall study results and limits: Most donors were white British, females outnumbered males, and clonal diversity was possibly underestimated.

Comment on this clone: Its antigen is not known.

Sequenced by immunoSEQ multiplex PCR; TCRdb stores in-frame clones only, minus some. This sample yields 110,000 or so clones, of which about 91% are seen a single time; 6.5% belongs to the top ten. The CDR3 runs to 17 residues. The trim removed 1 base at V and 4 bases at J, leaving 6 bases unmatched. Germline V CDR1 and CDR2: SGHTA, FQGNSA. This receptor was identified in an adult who received the AZD1222 COVID-19 vaccine. The source was peripheral blood, collected 28 days after the second AZD1222 dose. The rearrangement joins TRBV7-2 to TRBJ2-1; 11 bases agree with TRBD2. CDR3 sequence (DNA): TGTGCCAGCAGCTTAGATCTACTAGCGGGGGTTTACAATGAGCAGTTCTTC. Protein product: CASSLDLLAGVYNEQFF.